These 10 T cell receptor beta chains originate from one sample sequenced in a study of T-cell reconstitution after alpha-beta-depleted transplantation in children. These TCRs' antigens remain unknown. Notes on the study in general: Newly made T cells mostly supplied T-cell counts and diversity one year after transplant.

This sample's TCRbeta library carried unique molecular identifier barcodes. TCRdb redid the calling of the PCR reads with MiXCR, one entry per CDR3 protein. The repertoire holds around 300,000 distinct CDR3 sequences, with about 7.3% as singletons. This material consisted of peripheral blood, taken 360 days after TCRalphabeta/CD19-depleted stem cell transplant. Source of these receptors: a female patient aged 2 to 10 who had a stem cell transplant for Fanconi anemia, so the T cells may come from the graft donor.

This clonotype was recorded at least ten times. This rearrangement joins TRBV29-1 to TRBJ1-1, with D uncertain. Deletions cut 3 bases from V and 1 base from J, with 12 bases between. This CDR3 comprises 14 residues. The germline V gene has CDR1 SQVTM and CDR2 ANQGSEA. CDR3 loop: CSVDITGSNTEAFF. The CDR3 coding sequence is TGCAGCGTTGATATTACGGGGTCGAACACTGAAGCTTTCTTT.

The chain links TRBV3-1 to TRBJ2-1, with TRBD1 as a possible D gene (6 bases). V gave up 5 bases and J gave up 8 bases, with 13 bases separating them. This CDR3 comprises 13 residues. CDR1 and CDR2 from the germline V gene are LGHDT and YNNKEL (reference sequence). Here the CDR3 reads CASSFRGFYEQFF. The CDR3 DNA sequence: TGTGCCAGCAGCTTCAGGGGCTTCTATGAGCAGTTCTTC.

The chain uses TRBV20-1 and TRBJ1-5; no clear D gene. Looked up from germline, CDR1 is DFQATT and CDR2 is SNEGSKA (reference sequence). V lost 4 bases to trimming and J lost 5 bases, with 9 bases between them. This CDR3 contains 12 residues. CDR3: CSANPHYQPQHF. The CDR3 nucleotides are TGCAGTGCTAACCCTCACTATCAGCCCCAGCATTTT.

Many counts were recorded for this clonotype. The chain uses TRBV11-3 and TRBJ2-1; D call uncertain. Germline V CDR1 and CDR2: SGHNT, YENEEA. The CDR3 runs to 18 residues. V lost 1 base and J lost 6, with 22 bases in between. The CDR3 DNA reads TGTGCCAGCAGCTTAGGATATTTCGGGCCCTCCGTGGGCAATGAGCAGTTCTTC. Translated: CASSLGYFGPSVGNEQFF.

This clonotype was counted many times. V is TRBV28 and J is TRBJ2-7; no firm D call. The CDR3 contains 14 residues. V gave up 2 bases and J gave up 2 bases, with 10 bases separating them. In germline, CDR1 is MDHEN, CDR2 SYDVKM. In nucleotides, the CDR3 is TGTGCCAGCAGTTTACCCTACGAAACCTACGAGCAGTACTTC. This sequence encodes CASSLPYETYEQYF.

This chain connects TRBV7-6 to TRBJ1-6; D gene unclear. V lost 2 bases and J 0 bases, leaving 11 bases between the germline ends. The CDR3 covers 17 residues. The V gene's germline CDR1 is SGHVS and CDR2 FNYEAQ. The CDR3 here is CASSLRQESSYNSPLHF. Written as DNA, the CDR3 is TGTGCCAGCAGCTTACGCCAGGAGAGCTCCTATAATTCACCCCTCCACTTT.

This clonotype was recorded many times. This chain links TRBV18 with TRBJ2-7, with TRBD2 matching 8 bases. V trimming: 5 bases; J trimming: 0 bases; junction bases outside the gene matches: 6. The CDR3 is 15 residues long. Looked up from germline, CDR1 is KGHSH and CDR2 is LQKENI. The CDR3 DNA reads as TGTGCCAGCTCAGCAGCGGGAGTTTTCTCCTACGAGCAGTACTTC. It encodes CASSAAGVFSYEQYF.

This clonotype came up many times. This chain uses TRBV9 with TRBJ2-2; 11 bases align to TRBD1. Unmatched junction bases numbered 10, after V lost 4 bases and J lost 5 bases. This CDR3 contains 17 residues. Germline lookup yields CDR1 SGDLS and CDR2 YYNGEE. The chain's CDR3 is CASSSSKDRGRTGELFF. The CDR3 DNA is TGTGCCAGCAGCTCAAGCAAGGACAGGGGGCGAACCGGGGAGCTGTTTTTT. The entire variable domain, with the rest obtained from reference TRBV9 and TRBJ2-2, is as follows: DSGVTQTPKHLITATGQRVTLRCSPRSGDLSVYWYQQSLDQGLQFLIQYYNGEERAKGNILERFSAQQFPDLHSELNLSSLELGDSALYFCASSSSKDRGRTGELFFGEGSRLTVL.

This clonotype was detected a few times. This chain links TRBV11-2 with TRBJ2-1; D gene uncertain. The ends were cut back, 5 bases at V and 4 bases at J, with 15 bases in the middle. The CDR3 spans 15 residues. The germline V gene has CDR1 SGHAT and CDR2 FQNNGV. CDR3 coding DNA: TGTGCCAGCAGCACGGCCAGTACCTATTACAATGAGCAGTTCTTC. It codes for CASSTASTYYNEQFF.

The table lists this clonotype with many counts. The rearrangement uses TRBV6-1 and TRBJ2-3, with unresolved D. This CDR3 region has 13 residues. Per germline, CDR1 MNHNS and CDR2 SASEGT. Trimming pared 8 bases from V and 0 bases from J, leaving 9 bases between. The CDR3 region is CASRRSSTDTQYF. In DNA, the CDR3 is TGTGCCAGCCGGCGTTCTAGCACAGATACGCAGTATTTT.